The rows below give T cell receptor beta chains drawn from one sample of a study of Tregs in tolerant kidney transplant recipients. The data were produced by immunoSEQ multiplex PCR, yet TCRdb's version contains in-frame clones alone and is incomplete. The top ten clones hold around 0.38% of a sample with roughly 40,000 clones, just under 97% of them seen once. Antigens of these TCRs are unknown. Sequenced: Tregs from blood cultured with allogeneic cells. These TCRs come from a human donor in good health. Each CDR3 is given with its conserved first and last residue. Fields, in order: D gene, clone size, J gene, V gene, CDR3 DNA, CDR3 protein. D genes are given only for firm matches. Not every row has a clone size; where given, it reads once, few, many or a size class.

d_call: .; clone_size: .; j_call: TRBJ2-2; v_call: TRBV30; cdr3_nt: TGTGCCTGGACCCGGGCCCTCGGGGAGCTGTTTTTT; cdr3_aa: CAWTRALGELFF
d_call: .; clone_size: .; j_call: TRBJ1-1; v_call: TRBV5-1; cdr3_nt: TGCGCCAGCACCCCCGACATTGGGGACGTGTTGGCTGAAGCTTTCTTT; cdr3_aa: CASTPDIGDVLAEAFF
d_call: .; clone_size: .; j_call: TRBJ2-2; v_call: TRBV27; cdr3_nt: TGTGCCAGCAGTTTAGTGTCCACCGGGGAGCTGTTTTTT; cdr3_aa: CASSLVSTGELFF
d_call: .; clone_size: .; j_call: TRBJ1-5; v_call: TRBV10-1; cdr3_nt: TGCGCCAGCAGTGACAGTAGGCAGCCCCAGCATTTT; cdr3_aa: CASSDSRQPQHF
d_call: .; clone_size: once; j_call: TRBJ2-1; v_call: TRBV30; cdr3_nt: TGTGCCTGGAGTTTGGTCAATGAGCAGTTCTTC; cdr3_aa: CAWSLVNEQFF
d_call: TRBD1; clone_size: .; j_call: TRBJ1-1; v_call: TRBV18; cdr3_nt: TGTGCCAGCTCAGTTACAGGGGCGAACACTGAAGCTTTCTTT; cdr3_aa: CASSVTGANTEAFF
d_call: .; clone_size: .; j_call: TRBJ2-7; v_call: TRBV7-9; cdr3_nt: TGTGCCAGCAGCTTATTGGTCAGCTCCTACGAGCAGTACTTC; cdr3_aa: CASSLLVSSYEQYF
d_call: .; clone_size: .; j_call: TRBJ2-3; v_call: TRBV5-6; cdr3_nt: TGTGCCAGCAGCTTGACCCGGACTGGGCGGTCGACAGATACGCAGTATTTT; cdr3_aa: CASSLTRTGRSTDTQYF
d_call: TRBD2; clone_size: .; j_call: TRBJ2-7; v_call: TRBV6-1; cdr3_nt: TGTGCCAGCAGTGCTATAGCGGGAGTGGGATACGAGCAGTACTTC; cdr3_aa: CASSAIAGVGYEQYF
d_call: .; clone_size: .; j_call: TRBJ2-3; v_call: TRBV9; cdr3_nt: TGTGCCAGCAGCGTAGCGAATTTCGGGGGAGGAGGAGATACGCAGTATTTT; cdr3_aa: CASSVANFGGGGDTQYF
d_call: .; clone_size: .; j_call: TRBJ2-7; v_call: TRBV11-2; cdr3_nt: TGTGCCAGCAGCCTACAGTTAGCCAACCTCTACGAGCAGTACTTC; cdr3_aa: CASSLQLANLYEQYF
d_call: .; clone_size: few; j_call: TRBJ1-5; v_call: TRBV19; cdr3_nt: TGTGCCAGTAGTTGGCCCGCACTAGGCAATCAGCCCCAGCATTTT; cdr3_aa: CASSWPALGNQPQHF
d_call: .; clone_size: .; j_call: TRBJ2-1; v_call: TRBV11-2; cdr3_nt: TGTGCCAGCAGCCCCCGACTAGGTGCTGACTACAATGAGCAGTTCTTC; cdr3_aa: CASSPRLGADYNEQFF
d_call: TRBD1; clone_size: .; j_call: TRBJ1-3; v_call: TRBV27; cdr3_nt: TGTGCCAGCAGTCGGCGGCGGACAGGGGGTTTCTCTGGAAACACCATATATTTT; cdr3_aa: CASSRRRTGGFSGNTIYF
d_call: .; clone_size: .; j_call: TRBJ1-1; v_call: TRBV18; cdr3_nt: TGTGCCAGCTCACCTAGTACTCGTTGGGCTGAAGCTTTCTTT; cdr3_aa: CASSPSTRWAEAFF
d_call: .; clone_size: .; j_call: TRBJ2-5; v_call: TRBV6-5; cdr3_nt: TGTGCCAGCAGTTACTCAGGGACCATAGCCCAGTACTTC; cdr3_aa: CASSYSGTIAQYF
d_call: .; clone_size: .; j_call: TRBJ2-2; v_call: TRBV2; cdr3_nt: TGTGCCAGCAGCCGCGGGAACGGCGGGGAGCTGTTTTTT; cdr3_aa: CASSRGNGGELFF
d_call: TRBD2; clone_size: .; j_call: TRBJ2-5; v_call: TRBV19; cdr3_nt: TGTGCCAGTAGTATAACCGGCGGGGGGTTAGCGGAAAGAGAGACCCAGTACTTC; cdr3_aa: CASSITGGGLAERETQYF